This T cell receptor beta chain originates from a study of blood T cell repertoires in COVID-19 (dated by TCRdb to about 2020). Study-wide context: Samples covering the acute and convalescent phases of COVID-19 were provided by collaborators in the United States, Italy and Spain. Sample metadata almost always included a de-identified subject ID, COVID-19 status, age in years and sex. Samples came from the ongoing ImmuneRACE study (first 160 participants) plus 1,254 subjects from 6 global collaborators. Deeply sampled blood TCRbeta repertoires from subjects exposed to, actively infected with, or recovered from COVID-19 were included in the dataset. Where HLA class I and class II types were available, the types were taken from metadata supplied by the sample provider, not from assay-based typing. A freely available public database, intended as a resource for researchers studying the immune response to SARS-CoV-2, is where the repertoires were released. The material from the prospective study consisted of cDNA or gDNA derived from T cells, B-cell-depleted T cells, or PBMCs.

The immunoSEQ Assay, a bias-controlled multiplex PCR, was used to amplify TCRbeta CDR3 regions from genomic DNA. The study's own analysis went as follows. Within the assay, amplification of reference gene primers was used to estimate how many nucleated cells each sample contained. Sequence reads were collapsed and filtered to measure the absolute abundance of every unique TCRbeta CDR3 rearrangement. For each sample, productive Simpson clonality was calculated as the square root of Simpson's diversity index over productive rearrangements. TCRdb mirrors the immuneACCESS table, restricted to in-frame sequences. Some clones are absent from its copies; in checked studies, under half trace to an unresolved V gene, and the reason for the others is unknown. V and J calls and clone size are those listed in that table; D and trimming were worked out from the DNA. A total of some 80,000 clones appear in this sample, approximately 90% of them only once. The ten largest clones add up to 3% of the sample.

Overall study outcomes, separate from this receptor: How much clinical and demographic metadata was included differed by source and by participant, and the metadata was provided uncurated.

Whole blood was collected in K2EDTA tubes by collaborating institutions according to the institutions' own protocols. Collaborator samples were shipped for TCRbeta analysis as frozen whole blood, isolated PBMCs, or DNA extracted from either sample type. Taken from the germline V gene, the CDR1 and CDR2 loops are MNHEY and SVGAGI. Reading from cysteine to phenylalanine, the CDR3 counts 12 amino acids. The retained sequence is limited to the CDR3, 36 bases, with the frame set at the first base. The junction carries 10 bases between V and J, which are trimmed by 7 bases and 4 bases respectively. With regard to this clone: Its antigen remains unidentified. Base qualities are not recorded, but no much larger clone differs from it by a single base.

This chain joins TRBV6-5 to TRBJ1-1, and possibly TRBD1, on 6 matching bases. This clonotype originated in a woman aged 45-65 years with active or convalescent COVID-19. The sample taken for sequencing was peripheral blood. The CDR3 region has the sequence CASIPGATEAFF. In nucleotides, the sequence is TGTGCCAGCATTCCAGGGGCCACTGAAGCTTTCTTT.